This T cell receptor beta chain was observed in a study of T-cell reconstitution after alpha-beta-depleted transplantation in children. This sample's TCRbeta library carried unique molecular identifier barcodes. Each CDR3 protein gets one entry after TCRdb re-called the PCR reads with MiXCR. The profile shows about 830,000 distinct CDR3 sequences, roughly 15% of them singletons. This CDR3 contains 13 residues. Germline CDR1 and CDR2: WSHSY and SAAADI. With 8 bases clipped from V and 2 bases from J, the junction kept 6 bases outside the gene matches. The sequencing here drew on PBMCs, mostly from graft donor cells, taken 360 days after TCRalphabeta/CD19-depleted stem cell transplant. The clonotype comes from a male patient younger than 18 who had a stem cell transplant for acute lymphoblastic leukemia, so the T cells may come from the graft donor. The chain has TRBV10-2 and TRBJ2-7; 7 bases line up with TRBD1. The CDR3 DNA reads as TGCGCCAGCGGGTTAGGGGGCCCCTACGAGCAGTACTTC. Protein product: CASGLGGPYEQYF.